What follows are 8 T cell receptor beta chains derived from one specimen sequenced in a study of regulatory T cells in long-lasting Graves disease (dated by TCRdb to about 2021). Library preparation used multiplex PCR. The instrument was an Illumina HiSeq 4000. TCR beta libraries were built with iRepertoire HTBI primers and Arm-PCR amplification of CDR3 regions. TCRdb handled the public reads itself, with Q25 trimming in fastp and clone calling in MiXCR, and kept productive beta chains. Under each unique CDR3 protein, matching rows form one entry showing the most common genes and DNA. The sample includes 350,000 to 450,000 distinct CDR3 sequences, with around 11% observed a single time. The ten largest clones represent under 20% of the sample. This sample's time point label indicates: newly diagnosed GD, antithyroid drugs for less than 3 months. For both TCR sequencing and RNA sequencing, RNA was extracted from PBMCs using TRIzol.

This sample also belongs to another study, concerning T cells in Graves' hyperthyroidism and ophthalmopathy.

The sequences come from peripheral blood mononuclear cells (PBMCs), collected at new diagnosis, from a patient treated with antithyroid drugs. The receptors shown here come from a woman in her late teens or twenties with Graves disease. Donor details come from another sample of the same person, matched by shared clones.

This clonotype has only a few counts. V and J are TRBV5-1 and TRBJ2-2; maybe TRBD1 (5 bases). Trimming stripped 5 bases from V and 6 bases from J, with 8 bases between. The germline CDR1 and CDR2 sequences are SGHRS and YFSETQ. CDR3 size: 12 residues. The CDR3 loop is CASRDKPGELFF. In nucleotides, the CDR3 is TGCGCCAGCAGGGACAAGCCCGGGGAGCTGTTTTTT.

This clonotype has ten or more counts. The chain couples TRBV5-1 to TRBJ2-5; possible D gene TRBD2, 6 bases. This CDR3 region has 13 residues. Trimming took 4 bases from V and 2 from J, leaving 9 bases between them. Germline V gene data show CDR1 as SGHRS and CDR2 as YFSETQ. CDR3 in amino acids: CASSIGGQETQYF. The CDR3 DNA sequence: TGCGCCAGCAGCATTGGGGGGCAAGAGACCCAGTACTTC.

This clonotype was detected ten times or more. At one end, the junction sequence differs from germline, possibly due to a read error. The rearrangement links TRBV12-3 or TRBV12-4 to TRBJ2-5; 11 bases are a match to TRBD2. This CDR3 comprises 15 residues. CDR3 loop: CASTLPGLAEETQYF. CDR3 coding DNA: TGTGCCAGCACTTTACCGGGACTAGCGGAAGAGACCCAGTACTTC.

V is TRBV25-1 and J is TRBJ2-1, with D maybe TRBD2 (6 bases). Germline-derived CDR1 and CDR2 are MGHDK and SYGVNS. This CDR3 region has 14 residues. Trimming took 4 bases from V and 6 from J, leaving 13 bases between them. The CDR3, as DNA: TGTGCCAGCAGTGGAGCGGTAGCGGCCAATGAGCAGTTCTTC. Translated, it gives CASSGAVAANEQFF.

This clonotype was detected many times. The chain combines TRBV6-2 or TRBV6-3 with TRBJ2-3; D gene uncertain. This CDR3 is 12 amino acids long. Germline V gene lookup returns CDR1 MNHEY and CDR2 SVGEGT. V was trimmed by 8 bases and J by 6 bases, leaving 12 bases between them. The CDR3 DNA reads TGTGCCAGCCATACGGCCCCGGATACGCAGTATTTT. Amino acids: CASHTAPDTQYF.

This clonotype has a count of ten or more. This chain links TRBV5-1 with TRBJ2-7; no definite D call. The ends were cut back, 4 bases at V and 2 bases at J, with 16 bases in the middle. This CDR3 is 15 amino acids long. Germline CDR1 SGHRS, CDR2 YFSETQ. CDR3 sequence reads: CASSLRQLGPYEQYF. CDR3 coding DNA: TGCGCCAGCAGCCTCCGACAACTGGGCCCCTACGAGCAGTACTTC.

This clonotype was seen more than once but under ten times. This rearrangement joins TRBV20-1 to TRBJ1-4; D call uncertain. The CDR3 sequence is 12 residues long. V was shortened by 2 bases and J by 8 bases, with 9 bases between the two germline ends. Germline V gene sequence: CDR1 DFQATT, CDR2 SNEGSKA (reference sequence). CDR3 protein: CSARTNREKLFF. The DNA of the CDR3 is TGCAGTGCTAGAACTAATAGGGAAAAACTGTTTTTT.

This clonotype was recorded a few times. The chain uses TRBV4-1 and TRBJ2-3; no reliable D call. V lost 0 bases, J lost 3 bases, and 19 bases lay in between. The CDR3 covers 18 residues. CDR1 MGHRA and CDR2 YSYEKL come from the germline V gene. CDR3 loop: CASSQERLGQPVTDTQYF. CDR3 in DNA: TGCGCCAGCAGCCAAGAACGGCTCGGGCAGCCGGTTACAGATACGCAGTATTTT.